Sequencing of this T cell receptor beta chain was carried out in a study of cytomegalovirus exposure and HLA in healthy donors. General study findings and limits: In a later analysis, most CMV-associated TCR beta chains appeared HLA-restricted. Among TCR beta chains of equal frequency, HLA-associated ones were more clonally expanded in a later analysis.

This CDR3 is 14 amino acids long. Trimming took 4 bases from V and 5 from J, leaving 15 bases between them. CDR1 is SGHRS and CDR2 is YFSETQ in the germline V gene. PCR used 60 Vbeta primers and 13 Jbeta primers. Method: immunoSEQ multiplex PCR; TCRdb's copy keeps in-frame clones and lacks some. Of 90,000 to 100,000 clones in the sample, less than 80% were seen once. Regarding this clone: Its matching antigen is unknown.

The rearrangement links TRBV5-1 to TRBJ1-1; maybe TRBD1 (6 bases). This receptor was identified in a middle-aged man in good health and CMV-seronegative. The source material was PBMCs. DNA of the CDR3: TGCGCCAGCAGCCCCGGGGGGGGGCTGACTGAAGCTTTCTTT. Protein sequence: CASSPGGGLTEAFF.